This is a list of T cell receptor beta chains from one sample in a study of blood T cell repertoires in COVID-19. Method: immunoSEQ multiplex PCR; TCRdb's copy keeps in-frame clones and lacks some. The table includes some 78,000 clones, about four fifths detected once. The sequenced sample consisted of peripheral blood. The receptor set was obtained from a man aged 50-59 years with acute or convalescent COVID-19. CDR3s include the opening cysteine and the closing phenylalanine or tryptophan. Fields, in order: CDR3 length, D gene, V gene, clone size, J gene, CDR3 protein, CDR3 DNA. A D gene is named only where the DNA matches it firmly. For some rows the clone size is stated as once, few or many, or as a class when expanded; others skip it.

18	TRBD1	TRBV7-9	-	TRBJ1-5	CASSLLSPGQGPGQPQHF	TGTGCCAGCAGCTTACTCTCCCCGGGACAGGGCCCTGGGCAGCCCCAGCATTTT
15	-	TRBV18	-	TRBJ1-3	CASSAGQLSGNTIYF	TGTGCCAGCTCAGCTGGACAACTCTCTGGAAACACCATATATTTT
19	TRBD2	TRBV9	-	TRBJ2-3	CASSGRLAGGRERTDTQYF	TGTGCCAGCAGCGGGAGACTAGCGGGGGGCCGAGAACGCACAGATACGCAGTATTTT
14	-	TRBV11-2	-	TRBJ1-2	CASSLSQAGDGYTF	TGTGCCAGCAGCTTATCTCAGGCAGGGGATGGCTACACCTTC
11	-	TRBV12-3/TRBV12-4	-	TRBJ2-7	CASSHGQQQYF	TGTGCCAGCAGCCACGGACAACAGCAGTACTTC
20	-	TRBV15	once	TRBJ2-1	CATSRDKREPGYSSYNEQFF	TGTGCCACCAGCAGAGATAAGAGAGAACCCGGGTATAGCTCCTACAATGAGCAGTTCTTC
15	TRBD1	TRBV12-5	-	TRBJ2-5	CASGPGQGPQETQYF	TGTGCTAGTGGTCCAGGACAGGGTCCTCAAGAGACCCAGTACTTC
12	-	TRBV4-3	-	TRBJ1-3	CASSYSGNTIYF	TGCGCCAGCAGTTACTCTGGAAACACCATATATTTT
14	TRBD1	TRBV28	once	TRBJ1-5	CASSQGGFNQPQHF	TGTGCCAGCAGTCAGGGGGGCTTCAATCAGCCCCAGCATTTT
15	TRBD2	TRBV7-6	-	TRBJ2-1	CASSLGTSGFGEQFF	TGTGCCAGCAGCTTAGGGACTAGCGGGTTCGGTGAGCAGTTCTTC
15	-	TRBV7-2	-	TRBJ1-5	CASSRTLGGNQPQHF	TGTGCCAGCAGCCGGACATTAGGTGGAAATCAGCCCCAGCATTTT
14	-	TRBV7-9	-	TRBJ1-2	CASRRGSGNYGYTF	TGTGCCAGCAGACGAGGGAGCGGTAACTATGGCTACACCTTC
17	TRBD1	TRBV19	-	TRBJ1-5	CASSIPPGTGGSQPQHF	TGTGCCAGTAGTATACCCCCCGGGACAGGGGGCAGTCAGCCCCAGCATTTT
12	-	TRBV6-2/TRBV6-3	-	TRBJ1-2	CASSYAYPGSTF	TGTGCCAGCAGTTACGCCTACCCAGGCTCCACCTTC
13	-	TRBV24-1	-	TRBJ2-3	CATSTRLTDTQYF	TGTGCCACCAGTACAAGACTCACAGATACGCAGTATTTT
13	TRBD2	TRBV18	-	TRBJ2-7	CASHRTSVYEQYF	TGTGCCAGCCACCGGACTAGCGTCTACGAGCAGTACTTC
13	-	TRBV5-5	-	TRBJ1-2	CASRPTVNYGYTF	TGTGCCAGCAGACCGACAGTTAACTATGGCTACACCTTC
13	-	TRBV12-3/TRBV12-4	few	TRBJ1-6	CASSKGGNSPLHF	TGTGCCAGCAGCAAAGGAGGGAATTCACCCCTCCACTTT
15	TRBD2	TRBV5-1	-	TRBJ2-3	CASSLASGNTDTQYF	TGCGCCAGCAGCTTGGCTAGCGGGAACACAGATACGCAGTATTTT
16	-	TRBV5-4	-	TRBJ2-1	CASSLVTSSSYNEQFF	TGTGCCAGCAGCTTGGTGACATCGAGCTCCTACAATGAGCAGTTCTTC
15	-	TRBV7-2	-	TRBJ2-2	CASSLADSSSGELFF	TGTGCCAGCAGCTTAGCGGACAGTTCGAGCGGGGAGCTGTTTTTT
13	-	TRBV2	-	TRBJ2-2	CASSVVEAGELFF	TGTGCCAGCAGTGTGGTGGAGGCCGGGGAGCTGTTTTTT
15	-	TRBV7-9	-	TRBJ2-1	CASIPPGALYNEQFF	TGTGCCAGCATTCCCCCAGGGGCCCTCTACAATGAGCAGTTCTTC
16	-	TRBV7-9	-	TRBJ1-5	CASSLVRGSGNQPQHF	TGTGCCAGCAGCTTAGTCAGGGGTAGTGGCAATCAGCCCCAGCATTTT
13	TRBD1	TRBV6-2/TRBV6-3	few	TRBJ1-1	CASSYGGGPEAFF	TGTGCCAGCAGTTATGGAGGGGGCCCTGAAGCTTTCTTT
13	-	TRBV4-3	-	TRBJ2-1	CASSQTDYSEQFF	TGCGCCAGCAGCCAAACGGACTACTCAGAGCAGTTCTTC
13	-	TRBV19	-	TRBJ1-1	CASHQVLGTEAFF	TGTGCCAGCCACCAGGTTCTCGGCACTGAAGCTTTCTTT
17	TRBD1	TRBV11-2	-	TRBJ2-7	CASSLTGTGSWAYEQYF	TGTGCCAGCAGCCTGACCGGGACAGGGTCCTGGGCTTACGAGCAGTACTTC
15	TRBD1	TRBV12-5	once	TRBJ1-1	CASGLTLQGLVKVHF	TGTGCTAGTGGTTTGACTCTACAGGGGCTGGTAAAAGTTCACTTT
14	-	TRBV18	-	TRBJ2-5	CASSPLGTQETQYF	TGTGCCAGCTCACCACTGGGCACCCAAGAGACCCAGTACTTC
15	-	TRBV6-5	-	TRBJ2-1	CASSSTTIARNEQFF	TGTGCCAGCAGTTCCACCACCATAGCTCGCAATGAGCAGTTCTTC
15	TRBD1	TRBV6-5	-	TRBJ1-6	CASRGQGGSNSPLHF	TGTGCCAGCAGGGGACAGGGGGGGAGTAATTCACCCCTCCACTTT
14	-	TRBV18	-	TRBJ2-5	CASSPPPGSETQYF	TGTGCCAGCTCACCACCACCAGGGTCCGAGACCCAGTACTTC
13	TRBD2	TRBV29-1	-	TRBJ2-1	CSVEASGGYEQFF	TGCAGCGTTGAAGCTAGCGGGGGTTATGAGCAGTTCTTC
14	TRBD1	TRBV5-1	once	TRBJ1-1	CASSTGQRSLEAFF	TGCGCCAGCAGCACGGGACAGAGGTCCTTGGAAGCTTTCTTT
11	-	TRBV20-1	-	TRBJ2-7	CSASQAYEQYF	TGCAGTGCTTCACAGGCCTACGAGCAGTACTTC
18	TRBD1	TRBV28	once	TRBJ2-1	CASNQGAKAVWGYNEQFF	TGTGCCAGCAACCAGGGGGCAAAGGCCGTATGGGGTTACAATGAGCAGTTCTTC
15	-	TRBV5-1	-	TRBJ2-3	CASSLDGVATDTQYF	TGCGCCAGCAGCTTGGACGGGGTTGCCACAGATACGCAGTATTTT
12	-	TRBV2	-	TRBJ1-5	CASSEAGQPQHF	TGTGCCAGCAGTGAAGCGGGCCAGCCCCAGCATTTT
15	TRBD1	TRBV7-9	few	TRBJ1-1	CASSSSRTGNAEAFF	TGTGCCAGCAGCTCCTCCCGGACAGGGAACGCTGAAGCTTTCTTT
12	-	TRBV18	-	TRBJ1-1	CASSRRDTEAFF	TGTGCCAGCTCACGACGGGACACTGAAGCTTTCTTT
12	-	TRBV6-6	-	TRBJ1-3	CACRSSGNTIYF	TGTGCTTGCAGAAGCTCTGGAAACACCATATATTTT
11	TRBD2	TRBV10-2	-	TRBJ2-7	CASRGRDWVYF	TGCGCCAGCAGAGGGAGGGACTGGGTTTACTTC
15	TRBD1	TRBV3-1/TRBV3-2	-	TRBJ2-2	CASSDRVWNTGELFF	TGTGCCAGCAGCGACAGGGTATGGAACACCGGGGAGCTGTTTTTT
15	TRBD1	TRBV27	-	TRBJ2-1	CASSLRDRSQNEQFF	TGTGCCAGCAGTTTAAGGGACAGGTCTCAGAATGAGCAGTTCTTC
16	-	TRBV28	few	TRBJ1-1	CASSVQGRFVNTEAFF	TGTGCCAGCAGTGTACAGGGAAGGTTTGTGAACACTGAAGCTTTCTTT
13	-	TRBV15	-	TRBJ1-2	CATSGRRNYGYTF	TGTGCCACCAGCGGGAGGCGCAACTATGGCTACACCTTC
15	-	TRBV7-6	-	TRBJ1-3	CASSLDRVTGNTIYF	TGTGCCAGCAGCTTAGACAGGGTAACTGGAAACACCATATATTTT
14	-	TRBV4-2	-	TRBJ1-5	CASSQGGGEQPQHF	TGTGCCAGCAGCCAAGGGGGCGGGGAACAGCCCCAGCATTTT
12	-	TRBV20-1	few	TRBJ2-7	CSASVFSYEQYF	TGCAGTGCTAGTGTCTTCTCCTACGAGCAGTACTTC
15	-	TRBV30	-	TRBJ1-3	CAWSQFPGDGNTIYF	TGTGCCTGGAGCCAATTCCCGGGGGATGGAAACACCATATATTTT
14	-	TRBV6-6	-	TRBJ1-3	CACVMDNSGNTIYF	TGTGCCTGCGTGATGGACAACTCTGGAAACACCATATATTTT
18	TRBD2	TRBV6-1	once	TRBJ2-1	CASSEGILAGISYNEQFF	TGTGCCAGCAGTGAAGGAATACTAGCGGGGATATCCTACAATGAGCAGTTCTTC
13	TRBD1	TRBV7-2	-	TRBJ1-5	CASSRQGGQPQHF	TGTGCCAGCAGCAGACAGGGGGGTCAGCCCCAGCATTTT
15	-	TRBV19	-	TRBJ1-6	CASSRRGKESSPLHF	TGTGCCAGTAGTAGACGCGGGAAAGAGAGCTCACCCCTCCACTTT
15	-	TRBV7-2	-	TRBJ2-7	CASSLAAGRGVEQYF	TGTGCCAGCAGCTTAGCGGCCGGGCGCGGGGTAGAGCAGTACTTC
14	TRBD1	TRBV24-1	-	TRBJ1-2	CATSDFRTGKGYTF	TGTGCCACCAGTGATTTTAGGACAGGGAAAGGCTACACCTTC
15	TRBD1	TRBV5-4	-	TRBJ2-5	CASSHGGTGKETQYF	TGTGCCAGCAGCCACGGGGGGACAGGGAAAGAGACCCAGTACTTC
15	TRBD1	TRBV4-3	-	TRBJ2-1	CASSHPGQAFNEQFF	TGCGCCAGCAGCCATCCCGGACAGGCCTTCAATGAGCAGTTCTTC